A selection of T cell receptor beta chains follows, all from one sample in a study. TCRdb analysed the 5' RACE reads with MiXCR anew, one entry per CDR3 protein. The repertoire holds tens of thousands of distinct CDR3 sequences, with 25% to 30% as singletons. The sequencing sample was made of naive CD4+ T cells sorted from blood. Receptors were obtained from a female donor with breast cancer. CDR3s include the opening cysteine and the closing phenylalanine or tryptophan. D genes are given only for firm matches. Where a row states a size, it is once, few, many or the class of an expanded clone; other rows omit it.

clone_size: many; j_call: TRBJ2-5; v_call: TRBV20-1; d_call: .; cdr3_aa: CSARDYETQYF; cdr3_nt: TGCAGTGCTAGAGATTACGAGACCCAGTACTTC
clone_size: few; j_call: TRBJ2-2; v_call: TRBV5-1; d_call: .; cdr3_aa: CASSLGQMNTGELFF; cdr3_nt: TGCGCCAGCAGCTTGGGACAGATGAACACCGGGGAGCTGTTTTTT
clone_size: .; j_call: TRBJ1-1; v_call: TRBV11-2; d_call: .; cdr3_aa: CASSLGPGKEAFF; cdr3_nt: TGTGCCAGCAGCTTAGGGCCCGGAAAGGAAGCTTTCTTT
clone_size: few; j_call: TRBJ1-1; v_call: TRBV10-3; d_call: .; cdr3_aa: CAISESRRQGLVPNTEAFF; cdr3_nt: TGTGCCATCAGTGAGTCAAGACGGCAAGGGCTGGTCCCGAACACTGAAGCTTTCTTT
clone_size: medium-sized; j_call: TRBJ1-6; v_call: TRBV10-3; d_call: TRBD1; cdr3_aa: CAIREGTGGDYNSPLHF; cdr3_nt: TGTGCCATCAGAGAAGGGACAGGGGGCGACTATAATTCACCCCTCCACTTT
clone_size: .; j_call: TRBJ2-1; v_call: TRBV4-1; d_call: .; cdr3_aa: CASSQDYYNEQFF; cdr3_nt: TGCGCCAGCAGCCAAGATTACTACAATGAGCAGTTCTTC
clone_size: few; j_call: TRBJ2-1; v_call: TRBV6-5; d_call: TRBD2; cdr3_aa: CASRGLAGSSYNEQFF; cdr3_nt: TGTGCCAGCAGGGGACTAGCGGGCAGCTCCTACAATGAGCAGTTCTTC
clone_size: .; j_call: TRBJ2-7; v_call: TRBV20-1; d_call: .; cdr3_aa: CSARDHQRLNYEQYF; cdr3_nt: TGCAGTGCTAGAGATCACCAGCGGCTAAACTACGAGCAGTACTTC
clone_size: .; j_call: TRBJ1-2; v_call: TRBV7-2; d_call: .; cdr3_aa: CASRIHGGGTNYGYTF; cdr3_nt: TGTGCCAGCCGTATCCATGGGGGCGGGACTAACTATGGCTACACCTTC
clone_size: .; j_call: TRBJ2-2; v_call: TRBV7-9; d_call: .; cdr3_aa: CASSFSPFPNTGELFF; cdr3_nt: TGTGCCAGCAGCTTCTCCCCGTTTCCGAACACCGGGGAGCTGTTTTTT
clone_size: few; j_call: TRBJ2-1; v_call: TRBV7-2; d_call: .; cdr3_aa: CASSLQRGTYNEQFF; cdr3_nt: TGTGCCAGCAGCTTACAAAGGGGAACCTACAATGAGCAGTTCTTC
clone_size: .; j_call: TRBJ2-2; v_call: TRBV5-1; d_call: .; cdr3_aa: CASSLGQRTGELFF; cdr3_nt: TGCGCCAGCAGCCTCGGACAGCGCACCGGGGAGCTGTTTTTT
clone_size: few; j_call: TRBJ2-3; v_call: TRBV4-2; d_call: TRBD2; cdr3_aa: CASSPSPGTRPTDTQYF; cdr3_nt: TGTGCCAGCAGCCCTTCCCCCGGGACTAGGCCCACAGATACGCAGTATTTT
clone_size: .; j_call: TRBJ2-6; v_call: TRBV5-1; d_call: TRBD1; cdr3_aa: CASSFDPGQGAGANVLTF; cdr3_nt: TGCGCCAGCAGCTTCGACCCGGGACAGGGGGCTGGGGCCAACGTCCTGACTTTC
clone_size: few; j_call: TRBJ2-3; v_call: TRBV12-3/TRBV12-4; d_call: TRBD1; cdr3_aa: CASSDRGFSTDTQYF; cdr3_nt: TGTGCCAGCAGTGACAGGGGCTTTAGCACAGATACGCAGTATTTT
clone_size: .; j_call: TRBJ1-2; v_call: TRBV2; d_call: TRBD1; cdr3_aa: CASYPGTGNYGYTF; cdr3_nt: TGTGCCAGCTATCCCGGGACAGGGAACTATGGCTACACCTTC
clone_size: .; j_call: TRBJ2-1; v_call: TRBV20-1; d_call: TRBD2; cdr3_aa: CSANSGGFSYNEQFF; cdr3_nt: TGCAGTGCAAATAGCGGGGGGTTCTCCTACAATGAGCAGTTCTTC